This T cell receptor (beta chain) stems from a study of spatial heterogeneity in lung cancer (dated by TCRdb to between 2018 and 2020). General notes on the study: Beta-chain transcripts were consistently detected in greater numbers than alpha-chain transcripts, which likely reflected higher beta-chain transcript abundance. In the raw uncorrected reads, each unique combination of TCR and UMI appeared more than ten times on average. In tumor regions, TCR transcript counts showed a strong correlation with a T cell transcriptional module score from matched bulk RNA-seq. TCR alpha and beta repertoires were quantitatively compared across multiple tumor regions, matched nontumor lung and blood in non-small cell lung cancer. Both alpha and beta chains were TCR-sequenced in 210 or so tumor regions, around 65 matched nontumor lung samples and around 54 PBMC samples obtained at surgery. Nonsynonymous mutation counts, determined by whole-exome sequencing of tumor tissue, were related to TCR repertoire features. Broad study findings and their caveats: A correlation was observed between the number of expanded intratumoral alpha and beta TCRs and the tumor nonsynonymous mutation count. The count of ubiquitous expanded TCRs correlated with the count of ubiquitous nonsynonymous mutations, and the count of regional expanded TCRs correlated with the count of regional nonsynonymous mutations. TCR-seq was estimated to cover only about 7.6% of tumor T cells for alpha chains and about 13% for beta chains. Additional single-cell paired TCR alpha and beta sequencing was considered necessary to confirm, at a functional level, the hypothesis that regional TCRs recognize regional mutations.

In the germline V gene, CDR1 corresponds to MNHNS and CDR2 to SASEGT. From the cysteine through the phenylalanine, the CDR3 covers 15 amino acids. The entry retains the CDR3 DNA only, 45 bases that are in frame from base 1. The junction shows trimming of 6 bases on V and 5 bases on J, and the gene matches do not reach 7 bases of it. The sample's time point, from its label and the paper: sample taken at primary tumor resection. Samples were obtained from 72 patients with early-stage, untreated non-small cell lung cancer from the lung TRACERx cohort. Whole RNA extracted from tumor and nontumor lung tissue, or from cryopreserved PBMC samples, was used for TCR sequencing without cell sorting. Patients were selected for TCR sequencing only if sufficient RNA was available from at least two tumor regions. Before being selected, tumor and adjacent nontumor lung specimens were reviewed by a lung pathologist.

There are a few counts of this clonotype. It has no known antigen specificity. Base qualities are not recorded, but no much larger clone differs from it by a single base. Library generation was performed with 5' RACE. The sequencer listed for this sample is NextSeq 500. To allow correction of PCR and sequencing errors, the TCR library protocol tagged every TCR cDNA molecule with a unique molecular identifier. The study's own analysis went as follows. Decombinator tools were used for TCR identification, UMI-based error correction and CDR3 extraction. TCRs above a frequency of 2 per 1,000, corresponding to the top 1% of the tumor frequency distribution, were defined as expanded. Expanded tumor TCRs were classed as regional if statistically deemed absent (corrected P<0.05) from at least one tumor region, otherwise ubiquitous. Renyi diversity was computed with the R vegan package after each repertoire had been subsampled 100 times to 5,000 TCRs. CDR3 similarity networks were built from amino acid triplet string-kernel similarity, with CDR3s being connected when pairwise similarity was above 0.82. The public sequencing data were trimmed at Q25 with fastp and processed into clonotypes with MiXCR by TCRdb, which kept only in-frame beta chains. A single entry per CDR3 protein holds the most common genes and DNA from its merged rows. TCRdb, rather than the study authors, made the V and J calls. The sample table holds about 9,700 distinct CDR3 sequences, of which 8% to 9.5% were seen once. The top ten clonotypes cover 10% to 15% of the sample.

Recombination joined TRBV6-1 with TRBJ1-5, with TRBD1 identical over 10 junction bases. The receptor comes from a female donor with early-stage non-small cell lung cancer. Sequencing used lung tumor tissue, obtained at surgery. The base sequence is TGTGCCAGCAGCCGGGCCGGGACAGGGGATCAGCCCCAGCATTTT. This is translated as CASSRAGTGDQPQHF.